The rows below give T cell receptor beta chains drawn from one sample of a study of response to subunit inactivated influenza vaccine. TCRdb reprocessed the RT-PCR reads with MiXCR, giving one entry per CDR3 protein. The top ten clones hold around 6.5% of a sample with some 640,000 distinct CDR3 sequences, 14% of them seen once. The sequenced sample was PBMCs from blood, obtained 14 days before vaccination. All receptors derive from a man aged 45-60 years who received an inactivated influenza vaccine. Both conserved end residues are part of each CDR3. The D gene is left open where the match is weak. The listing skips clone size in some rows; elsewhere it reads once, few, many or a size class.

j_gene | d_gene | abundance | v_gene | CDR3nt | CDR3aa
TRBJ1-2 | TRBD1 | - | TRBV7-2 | TGTGCCAGCAGCTCAGGGGGCCGGGGCTACACCTTC | CASSSGGRGYTF
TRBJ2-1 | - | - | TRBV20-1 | TGCAGTGCCATTTACAATGAGCAGTTCTTC | CSAIYNEQFF
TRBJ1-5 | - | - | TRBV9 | TGTGCCAGCAGCGAAGCAGGGCGGAGCAATCAGCCCCAGCATTTT | CASSEAGRSNQPQHF
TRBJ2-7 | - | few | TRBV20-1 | TGCAGTGTTCGGGGCGGCATTTCCTACGAGCAGTACTTC | CSVRGGISYEQYF
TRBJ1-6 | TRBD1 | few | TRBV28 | TGTGCCAGCAGTTTAGCAGGGGGCCTGAGCTCCTATAATTCACCCCTCCACTTT | CASSLAGGLSSYNSPLHF
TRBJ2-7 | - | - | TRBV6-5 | TGTGCCAGCAGTTACCATTCCGGGGAGACTCGGGGATACGAGCAGTACTTC | CASSYHSGETRGYEQYF
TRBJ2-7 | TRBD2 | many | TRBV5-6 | TGTGCCAGCAGCTCCCCGGGGGGGACTAGCGGAGGCGAGCAGTACTTC | CASSSPGGTSGGEQYF
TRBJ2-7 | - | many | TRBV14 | TGTGCCAGCAGCCAAATCTGGGGCCTCAGAGGCGAGCAGTACTTC | CASSQIWGLRGEQYF
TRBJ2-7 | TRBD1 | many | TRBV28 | TGTGCCAGCAGTCCTACAGGGGCATTCGACGAGCAGTACTTC | CASSPTGAFDEQYF
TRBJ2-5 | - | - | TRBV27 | TGTGCCAGCAGTTTGAGGGTCCGGGGAGGCGAGACCCAGTACTTC | CASSLRVRGGETQYF
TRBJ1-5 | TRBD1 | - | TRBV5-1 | TGCGCCAGCAGACCGGGGACAGAAAGCAATCAGCCCCAGCATTTT | CASRPGTESNQPQHF
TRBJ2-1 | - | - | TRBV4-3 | TGCGCCAGCAGCCAAGATCCCCTAGCACGCGATGAGCAGTTCTTC | CASSQDPLARDEQFF
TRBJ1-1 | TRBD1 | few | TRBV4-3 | TGCGCCAGCAGCCAGGACCCAGACAGGGCCCGAATGAACACTGAAGCTTTCTTT | CASSQDPDRARMNTEAFF
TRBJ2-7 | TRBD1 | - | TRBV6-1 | TGTGCCAGTACTCGCCCCTCGGGACAGGGCAGCGAGCAGTACTTC | CASTRPSGQGSEQYF
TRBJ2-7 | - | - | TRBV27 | TGTGCCAGCAGTCCCAGGGGTCTCCACGAGCAGTACTTC | CASSPRGLHEQYF
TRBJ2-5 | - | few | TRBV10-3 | TGTGCCATCAGTCTTGGAATGGGGGTCCAAGAGACCCAGTACTTC | CAISLGMGVQETQYF
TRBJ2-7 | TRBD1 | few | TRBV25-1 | TGTGCCAGCAGTGCATGGGACAGGGGTGGCGAGCAGTACTTC | CASSAWDRGGEQYF
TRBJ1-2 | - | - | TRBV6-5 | TGTGCCAGCAGTTACTTGCGGGGACGGAATAGCTATGGCTACACCTTC | CASSYLRGRNSYGYTF
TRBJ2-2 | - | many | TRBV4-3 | TGCGCCAGCAGCCAAGATCACGGCACCGGGGAGCTGTTTTTT | CASSQDHGTGELFF
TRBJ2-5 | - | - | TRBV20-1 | TGCAGTGCTCCCCGGGGCGGATCACAAGAGACCCAGTACTTC | CSAPRGGSQETQYF
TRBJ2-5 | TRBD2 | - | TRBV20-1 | TGCAGTGCTGGGGGACTAGGGGGCCAAGAGACCCAGTACTTC | CSAGGLGGQETQYF
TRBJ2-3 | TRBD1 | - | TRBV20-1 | TGCAGTGCTAGGGACCGGGACAGAATCACAGATACGCAGTATTTT | CSARDRDRITDTQYF
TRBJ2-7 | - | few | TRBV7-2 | TGTGCCAGCAGCTCCAGAAAAATGCTTGAAAGCTCCTACGAGCAGTACTTC | CASSSRKMLESSYEQYF
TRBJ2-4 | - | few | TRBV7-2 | TGTGCCAGCAGCAAGCAGGGGTATTTAAACATTCAGTACTTC | CASSKQGYLNIQYF
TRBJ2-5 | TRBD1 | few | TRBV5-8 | TGTGCCAGCAGCTTGACCCGGGACAGCTCGATCCAAGAGACCCAGTACTTC | CASSLTRDSSIQETQYF
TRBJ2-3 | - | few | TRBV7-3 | TGTGCCAGCAGCTTAGAGGGGGGTCAAACAGATACGCAGTATTTT | CASSLEGGQTDTQYF
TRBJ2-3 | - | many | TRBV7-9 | TGTGCCAGCAGCTTAGAAGGGAACACAGATACGCAGTATTTT | CASSLEGNTDTQYF
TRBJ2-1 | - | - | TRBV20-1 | TGCAGTGCTACACTAGCAGCCTACAATGAGCAGTTCTTC | CSATLAAYNEQFF
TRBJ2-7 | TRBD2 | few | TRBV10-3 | TGTGCCATCGCAATTAGCGGGGAGTCCCACGAGCAGTACTTC | CAIAISGESHEQYF
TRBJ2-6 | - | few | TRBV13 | TGTGCCAGCAGCTTTAAATCTTTCTCTGGGGCCAACGTCCTGACTTTC | CASSFKSFSGANVLTF
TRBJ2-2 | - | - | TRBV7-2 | TGTGCCAGCAGTACCCAGGCAGGGCCAACCGGGGAGCTGTTTTTT | CASSTQAGPTGELFF
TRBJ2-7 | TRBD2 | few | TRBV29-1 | TGCAGCGTTGTTTACTCCTCGACTAGCGTCTACGAGCAGTACTTC | CSVVYSSTSVYEQYF
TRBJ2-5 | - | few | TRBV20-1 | TGCAGTGCTAGAGACCCCACCGGAGGGAGCAAAGAGACCCAGTACTTC | CSARDPTGGSKETQYF
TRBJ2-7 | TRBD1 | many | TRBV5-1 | TGCGCCAGCAGATTAGACAGGGCTGACTACGAGCAGTACTTC | CASRLDRADYEQYF
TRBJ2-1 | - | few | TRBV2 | TGTGCCAGCAGTGAAGCGCTTCGGGCAAATGAGCAGTTCTTC | CASSEALRANEQFF
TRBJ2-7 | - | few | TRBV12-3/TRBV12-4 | TGTGCCAGCAGACAACCCGGACCCCTCAGGGTGTGTGAGCAGTACTTC | CASRQPGPLRVCEQYF
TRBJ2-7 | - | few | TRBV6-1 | TGTGCCAGCAGCGTCCCCGCCTACGAGCAGTACTTC | CASSVPAYEQYF
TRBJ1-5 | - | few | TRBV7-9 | TGTGCCAGCAGCTTAGCCGGGGGGCGAGGCAATCAGCCCCAGCATTTT | CASSLAGGRGNQPQHF
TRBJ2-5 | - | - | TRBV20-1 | TGCAGTGCTAGGATAAGGCAAGAGACCCAGTACTTC | CSARIRQETQYF
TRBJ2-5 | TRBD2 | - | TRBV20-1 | TGCAGTGCTAGAGATCAACTAGCGGGAGTTGGGACCCAGTACTTC | CSARDQLAGVGTQYF
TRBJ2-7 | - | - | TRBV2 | TGTGCCAGCAGGAGGGTAGGGGGAGGCTCCTACGAGCAGTACTTC | CASRRVGGGSYEQYF
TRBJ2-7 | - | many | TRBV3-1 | TGTGCCAGCAGCCATGGGGCTGTTACCCACGAGCAGTACTTC | CASSHGAVTHEQYF